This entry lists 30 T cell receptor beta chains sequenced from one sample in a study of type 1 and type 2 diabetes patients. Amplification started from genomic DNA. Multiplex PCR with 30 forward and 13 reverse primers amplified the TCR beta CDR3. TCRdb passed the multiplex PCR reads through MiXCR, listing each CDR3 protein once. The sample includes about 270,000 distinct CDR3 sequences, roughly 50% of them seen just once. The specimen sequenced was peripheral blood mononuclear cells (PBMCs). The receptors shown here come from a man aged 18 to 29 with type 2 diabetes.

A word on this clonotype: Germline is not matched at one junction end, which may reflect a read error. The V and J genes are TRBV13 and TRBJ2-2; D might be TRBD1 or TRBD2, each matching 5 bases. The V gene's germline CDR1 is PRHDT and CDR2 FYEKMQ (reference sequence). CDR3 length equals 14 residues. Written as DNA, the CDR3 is TGCGCCAGCAGTGAGTCAGGGAGCACCGGGGAGCTGTTTTTT. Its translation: CASSESGSTGELFF.

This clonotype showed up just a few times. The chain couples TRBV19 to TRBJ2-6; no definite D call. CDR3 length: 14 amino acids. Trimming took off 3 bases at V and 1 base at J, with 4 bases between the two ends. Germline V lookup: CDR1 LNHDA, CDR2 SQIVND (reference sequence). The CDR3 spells CASSIDSGANVLTF. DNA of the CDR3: TGTGCCAGTAGTATCGATTCTGGGGCCAACGTCCTGACTTTC.

The DNA of the CDR3 is TGTGCCAGCAGCGCGACAGGGGAGGTCGGGGAGCTGTTTTTT. This sequence encodes CASSATGEVGELFF. The chain is built from TRBV9 and TRBJ2-2, with 8 positions matching TRBD1. Germline lookup yields CDR1 SGDLS and CDR2 YYNGEE. The CDR3 has 14 amino acids. Trimming cost V 3 bases and J 7 bases; bases outside gene matches: 5.

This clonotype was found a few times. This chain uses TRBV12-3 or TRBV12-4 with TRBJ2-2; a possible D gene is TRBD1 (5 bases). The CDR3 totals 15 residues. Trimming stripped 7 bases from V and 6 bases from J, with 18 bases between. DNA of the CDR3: TGTGCCAGCACTCCCTTCCAGGGTGGTGCCGGGGAGCTGTTTTTT. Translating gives CASTPFQGGAGELFF.

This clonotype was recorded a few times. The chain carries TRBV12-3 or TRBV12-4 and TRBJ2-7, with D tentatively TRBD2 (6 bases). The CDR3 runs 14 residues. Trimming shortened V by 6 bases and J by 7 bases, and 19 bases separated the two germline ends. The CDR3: CASSRDFGSGEQYF. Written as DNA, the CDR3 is TGTGCCAGCAGCAGGGACTTCGGCTCGGGAGAGCAGTACTTC.

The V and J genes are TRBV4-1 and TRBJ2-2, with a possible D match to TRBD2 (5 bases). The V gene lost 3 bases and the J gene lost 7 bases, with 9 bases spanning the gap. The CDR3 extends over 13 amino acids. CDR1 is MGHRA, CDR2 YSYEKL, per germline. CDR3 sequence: CASSQMAGGELFF. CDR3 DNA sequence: TGCGCCAGCAGCCAGATGGCGGGCGGGGAGCTGTTTTTT.

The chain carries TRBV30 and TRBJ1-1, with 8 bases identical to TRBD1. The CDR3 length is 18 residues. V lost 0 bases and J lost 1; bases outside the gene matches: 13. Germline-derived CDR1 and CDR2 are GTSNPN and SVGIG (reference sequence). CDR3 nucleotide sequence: TGTGCCTGGAGTGTATTCCCCCCAGGGGGCCCCCCGAACACTGAAGCTTTCTTT. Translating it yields CAWSVFPPGGPPNTEAFF.

CDR3 residues: CASTLAPNEQYF. As DNA, the CDR3 is TGTGCCAGCACCCTTGCCCCGAACGAGCAGTACTTC. V usage is TRBV2 and J usage is TRBJ2-7, with D unresolved. Looked up from germline, CDR1 is SNHLY and CDR2 is FYNNEI. Trimming stripped 7 bases from V and 5 bases from J, with 12 bases between. The length of the CDR3 is 12 residues.

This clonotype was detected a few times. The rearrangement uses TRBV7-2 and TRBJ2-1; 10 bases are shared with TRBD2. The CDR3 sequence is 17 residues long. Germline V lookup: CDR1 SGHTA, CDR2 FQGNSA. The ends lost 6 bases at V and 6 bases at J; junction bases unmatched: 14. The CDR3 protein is CASRSDHRTSGINEQFF. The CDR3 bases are TGTGCCAGCAGATCGGACCATAGGACTAGCGGAATCAATGAGCAGTTCTTC.

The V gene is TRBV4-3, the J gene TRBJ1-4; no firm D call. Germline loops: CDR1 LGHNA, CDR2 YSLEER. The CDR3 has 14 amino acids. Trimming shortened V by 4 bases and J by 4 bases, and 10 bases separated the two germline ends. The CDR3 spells CASSPRVGNEKLFF. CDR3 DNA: TGCGCCAGCAGCCCTAGGGTGGGTAATGAAAAACTGTTTTTT.

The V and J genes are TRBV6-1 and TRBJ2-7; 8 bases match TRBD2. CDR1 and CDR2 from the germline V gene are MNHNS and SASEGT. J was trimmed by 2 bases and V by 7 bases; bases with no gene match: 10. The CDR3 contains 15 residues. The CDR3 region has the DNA TGTGCCAGCACGCCACTCGGGACTAGGCCCTACGAGCAGTACTTC. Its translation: CASTPLGTRPYEQYF.

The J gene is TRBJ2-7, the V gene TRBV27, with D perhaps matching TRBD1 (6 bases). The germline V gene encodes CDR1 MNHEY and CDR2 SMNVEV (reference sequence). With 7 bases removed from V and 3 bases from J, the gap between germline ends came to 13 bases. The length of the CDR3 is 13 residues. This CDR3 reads CASNSWGHYEQYF. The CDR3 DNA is TGTGCCAGCAATAGCTGGGGGCACTACGAGCAGTACTTC.

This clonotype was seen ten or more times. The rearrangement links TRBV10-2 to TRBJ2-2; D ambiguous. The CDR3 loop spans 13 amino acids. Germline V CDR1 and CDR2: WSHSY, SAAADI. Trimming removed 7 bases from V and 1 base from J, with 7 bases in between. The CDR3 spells CASTNRNTGELFF. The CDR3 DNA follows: TGCGCCAGCACGAACAGGAACACCGGGGAGCTGTTTTTT.

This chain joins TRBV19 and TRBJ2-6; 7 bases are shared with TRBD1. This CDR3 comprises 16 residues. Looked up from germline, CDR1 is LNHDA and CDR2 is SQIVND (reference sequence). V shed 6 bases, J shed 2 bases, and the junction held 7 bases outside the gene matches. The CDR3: CASSDRVSAGANVLTF. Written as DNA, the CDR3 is TGTGCCAGTAGCGACAGGGTGTCAGCTGGGGCCAACGTCCTGACTTTC.

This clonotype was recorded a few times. The CDR3 nucleotides are TGTGCCTGGACGTCAGGGGTCGGGAACACTGAAGCTTTCTTT. It encodes CAWTSGVGNTEAFF. The V gene is TRBV30, the J gene TRBJ1-1; possible D gene TRBD1, 6 bases. The V gene lost 4 bases and the J gene lost 1 base, with 13 bases spanning the gap. The CDR3 has 14 residues. The V gene's germline CDR1 is GTSNPN and CDR2 SVGIG (reference sequence).

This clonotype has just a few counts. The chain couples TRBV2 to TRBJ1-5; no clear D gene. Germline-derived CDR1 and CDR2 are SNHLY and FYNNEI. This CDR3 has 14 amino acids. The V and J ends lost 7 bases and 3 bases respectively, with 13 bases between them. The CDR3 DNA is TGTGCCAGCACCTTGGACCGAGTCAATCAGCCCCAGCATTTT. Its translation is CASTLDRVNQPQHF.

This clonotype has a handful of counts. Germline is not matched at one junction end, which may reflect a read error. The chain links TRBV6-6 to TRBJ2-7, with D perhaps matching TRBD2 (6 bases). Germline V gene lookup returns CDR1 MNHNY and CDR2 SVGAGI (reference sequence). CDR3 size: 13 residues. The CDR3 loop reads CASSFWSGDARHF. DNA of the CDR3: TGTGCCAGCAGTTTTTGGTCGGGAGATGCTCGGCACTTC.

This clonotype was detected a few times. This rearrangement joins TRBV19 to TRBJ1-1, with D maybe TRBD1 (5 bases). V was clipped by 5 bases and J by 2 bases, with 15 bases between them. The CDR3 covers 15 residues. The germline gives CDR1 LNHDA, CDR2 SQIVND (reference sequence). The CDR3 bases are TGTGCCAGTAGTCCCAGGTTCCAGGGTAACACTGAAGCTTTCTTT. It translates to CASSPRFQGNTEAFF. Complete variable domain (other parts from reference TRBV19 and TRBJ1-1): DGGITQSPKYLFRKEGQNVTLSCEQNLNHDAMYWYRQDPGQGLRLIYYSQIVNDFQKGDIAEGYSVSREKKESFPLTVTSAQKNPTAFYLCASSPRFQGNTEAFFGQGTRLTVV.

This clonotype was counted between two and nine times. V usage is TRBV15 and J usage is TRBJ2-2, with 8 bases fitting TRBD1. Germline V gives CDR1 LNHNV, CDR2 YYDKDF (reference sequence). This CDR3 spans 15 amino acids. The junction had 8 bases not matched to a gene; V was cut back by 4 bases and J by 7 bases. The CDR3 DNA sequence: TGTGCCACCAGCAATCGGACAGGGACGTACGGGGAGCTGTTTTTT. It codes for CATSNRTGTYGELFF.

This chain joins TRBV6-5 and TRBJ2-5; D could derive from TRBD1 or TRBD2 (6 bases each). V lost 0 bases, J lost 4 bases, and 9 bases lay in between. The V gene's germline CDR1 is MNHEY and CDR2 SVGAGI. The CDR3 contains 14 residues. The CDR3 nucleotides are TGTGCCAGCAGTTACTCCGAGGGGGGAGAGACCCAGTACTTC. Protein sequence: CASSYSEGGETQYF.

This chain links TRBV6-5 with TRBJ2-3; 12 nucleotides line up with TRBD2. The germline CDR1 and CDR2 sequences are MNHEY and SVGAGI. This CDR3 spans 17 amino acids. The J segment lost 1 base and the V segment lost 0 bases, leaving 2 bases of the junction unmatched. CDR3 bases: TGTGCCAGCAGTTACTCTTGGACTAGCGGGGGCACAGATACGCAGTATTTT. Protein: CASSYSWTSGGTDTQYF.

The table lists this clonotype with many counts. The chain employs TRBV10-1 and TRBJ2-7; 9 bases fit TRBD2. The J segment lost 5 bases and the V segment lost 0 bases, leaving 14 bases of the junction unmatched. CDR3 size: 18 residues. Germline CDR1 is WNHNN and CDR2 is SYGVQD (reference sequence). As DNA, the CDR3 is TGCGCCAGCAGTGAGTCTTGGGGTGGACTAGCGATTTCCCACGAGCAGTACTTC. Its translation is CASSESWGGLAISHEQYF.

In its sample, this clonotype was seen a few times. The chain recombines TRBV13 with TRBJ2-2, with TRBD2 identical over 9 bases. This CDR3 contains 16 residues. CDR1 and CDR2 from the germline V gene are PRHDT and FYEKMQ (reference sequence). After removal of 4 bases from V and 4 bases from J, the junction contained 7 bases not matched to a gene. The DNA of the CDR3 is TGTGCCAGCAGCTGGGTAGCGGGAGTCGGCACCGGGGAGCTGTTTTTT. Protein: CASSWVAGVGTGELFF. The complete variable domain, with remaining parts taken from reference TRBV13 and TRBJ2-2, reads AAGVIQSPRHLIKEKRETATLKCYPIPRHDTVYWYQQGPGQDPQFLISFYEKMQSDKGSIPDRFSAQQFSDYHSELNMSSLELGDSALYFCASSWVAGVGTGELFFGEGSRLTVL.

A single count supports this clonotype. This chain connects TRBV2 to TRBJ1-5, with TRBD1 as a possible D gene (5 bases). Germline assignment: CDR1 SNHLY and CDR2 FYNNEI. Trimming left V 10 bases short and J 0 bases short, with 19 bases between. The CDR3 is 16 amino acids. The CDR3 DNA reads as TGTGCCACCAGCAGAGGAAGGGGAGATAGCAATCAGCCCCAGCATTTT. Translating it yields CATSRGRGDSNQPQHF.

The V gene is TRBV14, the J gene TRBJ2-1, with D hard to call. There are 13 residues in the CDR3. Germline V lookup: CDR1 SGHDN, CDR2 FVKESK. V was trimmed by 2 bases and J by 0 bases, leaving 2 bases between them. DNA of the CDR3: TGTGCCAGCAGCCAAAACTCCTACAATGAGCAGTTCTTC. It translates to CASSQNSYNEQFF.

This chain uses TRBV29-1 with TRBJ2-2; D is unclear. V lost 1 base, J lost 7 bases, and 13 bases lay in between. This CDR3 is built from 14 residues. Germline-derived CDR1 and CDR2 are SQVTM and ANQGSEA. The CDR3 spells CSVEVKSVSGELFF. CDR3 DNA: TGCAGCGTTGAAGTCAAATCCGTCAGCGGGGAGCTGTTTTTT.

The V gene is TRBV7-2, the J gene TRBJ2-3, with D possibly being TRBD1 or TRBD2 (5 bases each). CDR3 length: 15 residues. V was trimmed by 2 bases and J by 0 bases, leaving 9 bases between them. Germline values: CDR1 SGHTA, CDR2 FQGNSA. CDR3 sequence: CASSLRDPSTDTQYF. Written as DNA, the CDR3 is TGTGCCAGCAGCTTAAGGGACCCTAGCACAGATACGCAGTATTTT.

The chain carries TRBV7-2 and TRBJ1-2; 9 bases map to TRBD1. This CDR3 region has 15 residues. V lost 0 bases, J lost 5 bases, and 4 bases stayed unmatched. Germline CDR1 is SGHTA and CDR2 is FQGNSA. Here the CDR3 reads CASSLAGTGLYGYTF. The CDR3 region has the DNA TGTGCCAGCAGCTTAGCCGGGACAGGGCTATATGGCTACACCTTC.

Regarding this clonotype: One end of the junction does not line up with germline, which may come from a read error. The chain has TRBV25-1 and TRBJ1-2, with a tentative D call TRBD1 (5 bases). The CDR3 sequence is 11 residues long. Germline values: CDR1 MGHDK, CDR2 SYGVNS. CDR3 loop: CASSGGRLQDF. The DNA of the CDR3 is TGTGCCAGCAGTGGGGGCCGACTGCAGGACTTC.

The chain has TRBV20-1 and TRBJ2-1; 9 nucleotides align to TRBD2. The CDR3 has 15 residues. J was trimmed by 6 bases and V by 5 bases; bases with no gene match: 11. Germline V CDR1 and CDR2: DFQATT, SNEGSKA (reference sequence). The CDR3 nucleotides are TGCAGTGCTTCTGGTCCGACTAGCGGAGCCAATGAGCAGTTCTTC. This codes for CSASGPTSGANEQFF.